The 5 T cell receptor beta chains in this list originate from one sample, sequenced in a study of blood T cell repertoires in COVID-19. Sequenced by immunoSEQ multiplex PCR; TCRdb stores in-frame clones only, minus some. The table records a few hundred thousand clones, 84% of them present only once. Sequenced material: PBMCs or T cells enriched from blood (not recorded which). Source of these receptors: a woman aged 40 to 50 who had recovered from COVID-19.

The chain couples TRBV19 to TRBJ1-1, with 10 bases matching TRBD1. The J segment lost 1 base and the V segment lost 10 bases, leaving 6 bases of the junction unmatched. The CDR3 runs to 14 residues. Per the germline V gene, CDR1 is LNHDA and CDR2 is SQIVND (reference sequence). The CDR3 nucleotides are TGTGCCACCCGGACAGGGGGAGGGAACACTGAAGCTTTCTTT. Its translation is CATRTGGGNTEAFF.

The V and J genes are TRBV7-3 and TRBJ2-3; 7 nucleotides line up with TRBD2. Trimming took 5 bases from V and 6 from J; bases not matched to a gene: 5. This CDR3 spans 13 amino acids. Per the germline V gene, CDR1 is SGHTA and CDR2 is FQGTGA. As DNA, the CDR3 is TGTGCCAGCAGCCCGGGACTATTTGATACGCAGTATTTT. It codes for CASSPGLFDTQYF.

This rearrangement joins TRBV2 to TRBJ1-5, with D possibly being TRBD1 (6 bases). CDR1 is SNHLY, CDR2 FYNNEI, per germline. Trimming cost V 6 bases and J 0 bases, with 18 bases left between them. The CDR3 runs to 17 residues. CDR3 sequence (DNA): TGTGCCAGCAGCCCAGGGGCAACTGATTATAGCAATCAGCCCCAGCATTTT. Its translation is CASSPGATDYSNQPQHF.

V gene TRBV6-5 combines with J gene TRBJ1-2; D gene uncertain. Germline V gene lookup returns CDR1 MNHEY and CDR2 SVGAGI. CDR3 length equals 14 residues. V dropped 6 bases and J dropped 5 bases, with 16 bases sitting between them. The CDR3 loop reads CASSSTRIGYGYTF. In DNA, the CDR3 is TGTGCCAGCAGCAGCACGAGGATTGGGTATGGCTACACCTTC.

V gene TRBV24-1 combines with J gene TRBJ2-3; 7 bases align to TRBD1. CDR1 is KGHDR, CDR2 SFDVKD, per germline. Trimming cost V 1 base and J 5 bases; bases outside gene matches: 5. CDR3 size: 15 residues. The CDR3 DNA sequence: TGTGCCACCAGTGATTTTTACAGGGGCAGAGATACGCAGTATTTT. Translation gives CATSDFYRGRDTQYF.